This TCR beta chain was captured in a study of shared clonotypes between healthy human individuals. Across the whole study: The cohort comprised a couple of women and a few men. Their ages spanned 18 to 49 years. Donors had three CD4 naive, three CD4 memory, two CD8 naive and one CD8 memory plate apiece. Findings and limits, study-wide: What rarefaction showed was incomplete sorted-subset sequencing despite large depth.

Germline CDR1 MNHNY, CDR2 SVGAGI (reference sequence). The V and J ends lost 0 bases and 1 base, in that order; junction bases with no gene match: 2. This CDR3 has 15 amino acids. The data were produced by immunoSEQ multiplex PCR, yet TCRdb's version contains in-frame clones alone and is incomplete. The data hold 550,000 to 700,000 clones, with roughly 73% observed a single time. Points on this clone: The antigen is not known. The sample has other DNA sequences that encode this CDR3 too.

Sequenced material: memory CD4+ T cells sorted from blood. Indicated subset: CD45RA-negative fraction. The clonotype was recovered from a woman aged 30 to 39 in good health. The V call is TRBV6-6, the J call TRBJ2-7; 8 bases are shared with TRBD2. This CDR3 reads CASSYSSGSSYEQYF. CDR3 in DNA: TGTGCCAGCAGTTACTCGAGCGGGAGTTCCTACGAGCAGTACTTC.